These 12 T cell receptor beta chains were sequenced from one sample in a study of T-cell reconstitution after alpha-beta-depleted transplantation in children. The library targeted TCRbeta and was prepared with unique molecular identifiers. MiXCR was run by TCRdb on the PCR reads, yielding one entry per CDR3 protein. The data show some 100,000 distinct CDR3 sequences, about 14% seen once. The sequences come from PBMCs, mostly from graft donor cells, collected 180 days after TCRalphabeta/CD19-depleted stem cell transplant. These receptors were taken from a male patient aged 2-15 years who had a stem cell transplant for acute lymphoblastic leukemia, so the T cells may come from the graft donor.

This clonotype was seen only a few times. CDR3 DNA sequence: TGTGCCAGCAGCTTAGATCCCGCCTTCCCCTACGAGCAGTACTTC. As protein: CASSLDPAFPYEQYF. The V and J genes are TRBV7-2 and TRBJ2-7; D remains unclear. Trimming took off 1 base at V and 2 bases at J, with 12 bases between the two ends. The CDR3 has 15 amino acids. Germline V gives CDR1 SGHTA, CDR2 FQGNSA.

The V call is TRBV27, the J call TRBJ2-5; TRBD2 matches at 16 bases. This CDR3 has 17 residues. Trimming cost V 6 bases and J 4 bases; bases outside gene matches: 8. Germline V gene sequence: CDR1 MNHEY, CDR2 SMNVEV (reference sequence). The CDR3 nucleotides are TGTGCCAGCAGCCCCGGGACTAGCGGGGGGGGGGCAGAGACCCAGTACTTC. It yields the protein CASSPGTSGGGAETQYF.

This clonotype occurred a few times. J is TRBJ2-3 and V is TRBV30; D gene unclear. This CDR3 is 13 amino acids long. The germline V and J ends were trimmed by 2 bases and 10 bases, with 16 bases remaining between them. CDR1 and CDR2 (germline): GTSNPN, SVGIG (reference sequence). As DNA, the CDR3 is TGTGCCTGGAGTTTCGGTATGTCAGAACCGCAGTATTTT. Translated, it gives CAWSFGMSEPQYF.

The J gene is TRBJ2-3, the V gene TRBV5-1; 9 nucleotides match TRBD2. In germline, CDR1 is SGHRS, CDR2 YFSETQ. This CDR3 region has 17 residues. V gave up 0 bases and J gave up 1 base; unmatched junction bases: 6. CDR3 amino acids: CASSLERTSVRTDTQYF. The CDR3 nucleotides read TGCGCCAGCAGCTTGGAGAGGACTAGCGTGCGCACAGATACGCAGTATTTT.

This chain joins TRBV11-2 and TRBJ2-4; unclear D gene. Trimming left V 5 bases short and J 9 bases short, with 11 bases between. Germline CDR1 is SGHAT and CDR2 is FQNNGV. The CDR3 contains 12 residues. The CDR3 here is CASSLQVGIQYF. The CDR3 DNA reads TGTGCCAGCAGCCTGCAGGTTGGCATTCAGTACTTC.

This clonotype was counted only a few times. The V gene is TRBV9, the J gene TRBJ2-1, with 7 positions matching TRBD2. The V segment lost 0 bases and the J segment 2 bases; nucleotides outside the gene matches: 5. The CDR3 totals 16 residues. Per the germline V gene, CDR1 is SGDLS and CDR2 is YYNGEE. Written as DNA, the CDR3 is TGTGCCAGCAGCGTAGTAGGGGAGGGGACCTACAATGAGCAGTTCTTC. This gives the protein CASSVVGEGTYNEQFF.

This clonotype has just a few counts. The chain joins TRBV7-6 to TRBJ2-7, with TRBD2 as a possible D gene (5 bases). V was cut by 5 bases and J by 3 bases, with 11 bases left in between. The CDR3 sequence is 13 residues long. Germline V gene sequence: CDR1 SGHVS, CDR2 FNYEAQ. The DNA of the CDR3 is TGTGCCAGCAGCCCATCGGGGATCTACGAGCAGTACTTC. The encoded protein is CASSPSGIYEQYF.

J is TRBJ2-2 and V is TRBV7-2; no clear D. CDR1 SGHTA and CDR2 FQGNSA come from the germline V gene. The CDR3 consists of 15 residues. V was cut by 3 bases and J by 1 base, with 9 bases left in between. CDR3 nucleotides: TGTGCCAGCAGCTTCTCGGCCGAGAACACCGGGGAGCTGTTTTTT. Its protein product is CASSFSAENTGELFF.

This chain uses TRBV13 with TRBJ2-7, with 7 bases matching TRBD2. The length of the CDR3 is 13 residues. Germline V gene data show CDR1 as PRHDT and CDR2 as FYEKMQ (reference sequence). The V and J ends lost 5 bases and 5 bases, in that order; junction bases with no gene match: 6. CDR3 nucleotides: TGTGCCAGCAGCCCCGCGGGGGTCAACGAGCAGTACTTC. Translating it yields CASSPAGVNEQYF.

This sequence joins TRBV5-1 and TRBJ2-3; 7 bases map to TRBD2. The V and J ends lost 6 bases and 3 bases, in that order; junction bases with no gene match: 7. The V gene's germline CDR1 is SGHRS and CDR2 YFSETQ. The CDR3 runs 14 residues. CDR3 DNA: TGCGCCAGCACCCCGGGACTACAAACAGATACGCAGTATTTT. It encodes CASTPGLQTDTQYF.

The chain has TRBV7-8 and TRBJ2-1; D is undetermined. Germline CDR1 reads SGHVS; CDR2 reads FQNEAQ. V lost 5 bases to trimming and J lost 7 bases, with 27 bases between them. The CDR3 contains 18 residues. DNA of the CDR3: TGTGCCAGCAGCCCCCAAGTCGTTTCGACGGGCGGAAGGAATGAGCAGTTCTTC. Translation gives CASSPQVVSTGGRNEQFF.

The J gene is TRBJ1-2, the V gene TRBV5-1; D call uncertain. The length of the CDR3 is 13 residues. Germline CDR1 and CDR2: SGHRS and YFSETQ. V lost 6 bases and J 2 bases, leaving 11 bases between the germline ends. This chain's CDR3 is CASTLMGNYGYTF. CDR3 nucleotides: TGCGCCAGCACGTTAATGGGGAACTATGGCTACACCTTC.